These T cell receptor beta chains were read from a single sample in a study of blood T cell repertoires in COVID-19. The repertoire was sequenced with immunoSEQ multiplex PCR; TCRdb's copy has only in-frame clones and lacks some. The sample lists 300,000 or so clones, about 82% occurring once. The sample taken for sequencing was peripheral blood. These receptors originate from a woman aged 50 to 65 with active or convalescent COVID-19. CDR3s leave out the opening cysteine and the closing phenylalanine or tryptophan. Each record gives: V gene, J gene, CDR3 protein.

v_call: TRBV19
j_call: TRBJ2-3
cdr3_aa: ASSRDRAWNTQY

v_call: TRBV28
j_call: TRBJ2-1
cdr3_aa: ASSSPRLAGKHEQF

v_call: TRBV7-2
j_call: TRBJ2-1
cdr3_aa: ASSGLANERNEQF

v_call: TRBV5-5
j_call: TRBJ1-1
cdr3_aa: ASSLAHSGMNTEAF

v_call: TRBV6-2/TRBV6-3
j_call: TRBJ2-5
cdr3_aa: ASSIATSGIQETQY

v_call: TRBV27
j_call: TRBJ2-5
cdr3_aa: ASSLTGYQETQY

v_call: TRBV4-1
j_call: TRBJ1-3
cdr3_aa: ASSHPGGASGNTIY

v_call: TRBV28
j_call: TRBJ1-2
cdr3_aa: ASRTTAYGYT

v_call: TRBV2
j_call: TRBJ2-7
cdr3_aa: ASRSSGLPYEQY

v_call: TRBV5-5
j_call: TRBJ1-2
cdr3_aa: ASSLSLQGANYGYT

v_call: TRBV6-6
j_call: TRBJ2-1
cdr3_aa: ASSYIGSSHNEQF

v_call: TRBV3-1/TRBV3-2
j_call: TRBJ1-2
cdr3_aa: ASSQEAQGYGYT

v_call: TRBV6-5
j_call: TRBJ1-1
cdr3_aa: ASSYSWVNRGTEAF

v_call: TRBV14
j_call: TRBJ2-2
cdr3_aa: ASSRATHATGELF

v_call: TRBV5-1
j_call: TRBJ1-2
cdr3_aa: ASSFTQGNYGYT

v_call: TRBV9
j_call: TRBJ2-1
cdr3_aa: ASSVGLAGWNEQF

v_call: TRBV29-1
j_call: TRBJ2-1
cdr3_aa: SVDPRTSGANEQF

v_call: TRBV29-1
j_call: TRBJ1-2
cdr3_aa: SARDGMNGYT

v_call: TRBV7-9
j_call: TRBJ2-1
cdr3_aa: ASSSRGGTSGSPHYEQF

v_call: TRBV25-1
j_call: TRBJ1-1
cdr3_aa: ASSGYRETEAF

v_call: TRBV15
j_call: TRBJ2-1
cdr3_aa: ATSRDPRDGRQF

v_call: TRBV5-1
j_call: TRBJ2-7
cdr3_aa: ASSEGQFYEQY

v_call: TRBV5-1
j_call: TRBJ1-2
cdr3_aa: ASSLGAGGESGYT

v_call: TRBV9
j_call: TRBJ1-6
cdr3_aa: ASSPFRDRTNSPLH

v_call: TRBV6-1
j_call: TRBJ1-2
cdr3_aa: ASSEQLVPFNYGYT

v_call: TRBV2
j_call: TRBJ2-1
cdr3_aa: ASSEVVRNNEQF

v_call: TRBV21-1
j_call: TRBJ1-1
cdr3_aa: ASSKEVRRGTEAF

v_call: TRBV10-3
j_call: TRBJ1-2
cdr3_aa: AISGIQGVGDGYT

v_call: TRBV7-9
j_call: TRBJ2-5
cdr3_aa: ASSPVGGKETQY

v_call: TRBV5-1
j_call: TRBJ2-2
cdr3_aa: ASSRFLAGNTGELF

v_call: TRBV6-6
j_call: TRBJ1-2
cdr3_aa: ASSDTGAGYT

v_call: TRBV3-1/TRBV3-2
j_call: TRBJ2-1
cdr3_aa: ASSRGTSGRLEQF

v_call: TRBV27
j_call: TRBJ2-7
cdr3_aa: ASSLRQGPYEQY

v_call: TRBV7-2
j_call: TRBJ2-5
cdr3_aa: ASSFNPGGETQY

v_call: TRBV11-2
j_call: TRBJ1-4
cdr3_aa: ASSLGRTEGPKLF

v_call: TRBV5-6
j_call: TRBJ1-1
cdr3_aa: ASSLALTAVNTEAF

v_call: TRBV19
j_call: TRBJ1-4
cdr3_aa: ASVRNEKLF

v_call: TRBV2
j_call: TRBJ2-7
cdr3_aa: ASSQPDGQFSYEQY

v_call: TRBV28
j_call: TRBJ2-2
cdr3_aa: ARSLLGDRKDTGELF

v_call: TRBV5-4
j_call: TRBJ2-5
cdr3_aa: ASSLSGIQRETQY

v_call: TRBV19
j_call: TRBJ1-5
cdr3_aa: ASTDRNRGFNQPQH

v_call: TRBV5-1
j_call: TRBJ1-5
cdr3_aa: ASSSGQVQQPQH

v_call: TRBV5-4
j_call: TRBJ2-3
cdr3_aa: ASSLGLADENTQY

v_call: TRBV28
j_call: TRBJ1-5
cdr3_aa: ASRTRTGRSNQPQH

v_call: TRBV15
j_call: TRBJ1-1
cdr3_aa: ATSPSSPYTEAF

v_call: TRBV2
j_call: TRBJ1-5
cdr3_aa: ASSEQGSHQPQH

v_call: TRBV29-1
j_call: TRBJ2-1
cdr3_aa: SVIQRELGSYNEQF

v_call: TRBV6-1
j_call: TRBJ1-1
cdr3_aa: ASSDERKAF

v_call: TRBV19
j_call: TRBJ2-7
cdr3_aa: ATRDSSYEQY

v_call: TRBV7-2
j_call: TRBJ2-1
cdr3_aa: ASSLSGESYNEQF

v_call: TRBV19
j_call: TRBJ2-7
cdr3_aa: ASSPSGYSSYEQY

v_call: TRBV19
j_call: TRBJ2-1
cdr3_aa: ASSTGLAGGGRGEQF

v_call: TRBV23-1
j_call: TRBJ2-7
cdr3_aa: ASSQSREGPGSSYEQY

v_call: TRBV9
j_call: TRBJ2-3
cdr3_aa: ASSVTTGSTDTQY

v_call: TRBV9
j_call: TRBJ2-3
cdr3_aa: ASSRVADDKDTQY

v_call: TRBV7-2
j_call: TRBJ2-1
cdr3_aa: ASSQPTEGEQF

v_call: TRBV7-3
j_call: TRBJ1-1
cdr3_aa: ASSPTGQGEAF

v_call: TRBV5-1
j_call: TRBJ1-1
cdr3_aa: ASSLSRNGWQANTEAF

v_call: TRBV4-1
j_call: TRBJ1-1
cdr3_aa: ASSQGGFGTEAF

v_call: TRBV5-1
j_call: TRBJ1-1
cdr3_aa: ASSLSGTGGLNTEAF